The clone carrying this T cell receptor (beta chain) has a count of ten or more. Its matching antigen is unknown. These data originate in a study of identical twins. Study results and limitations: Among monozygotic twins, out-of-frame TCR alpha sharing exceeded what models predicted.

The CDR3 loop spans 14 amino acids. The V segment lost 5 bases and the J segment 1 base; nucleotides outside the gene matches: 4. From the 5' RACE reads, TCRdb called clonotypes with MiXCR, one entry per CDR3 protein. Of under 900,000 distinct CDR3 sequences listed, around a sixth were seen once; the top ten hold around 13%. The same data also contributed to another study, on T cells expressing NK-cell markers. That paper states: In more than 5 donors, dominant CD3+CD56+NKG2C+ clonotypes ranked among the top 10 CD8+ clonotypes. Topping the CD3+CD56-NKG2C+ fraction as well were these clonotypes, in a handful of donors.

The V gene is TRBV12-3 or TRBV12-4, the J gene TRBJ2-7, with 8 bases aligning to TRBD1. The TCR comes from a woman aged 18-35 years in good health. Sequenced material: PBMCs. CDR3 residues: CASSPTGGSYEQYF. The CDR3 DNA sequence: TGTGCCAGCAGTCCCACAGGGGGATCCTACGAGCAGTACTTC.